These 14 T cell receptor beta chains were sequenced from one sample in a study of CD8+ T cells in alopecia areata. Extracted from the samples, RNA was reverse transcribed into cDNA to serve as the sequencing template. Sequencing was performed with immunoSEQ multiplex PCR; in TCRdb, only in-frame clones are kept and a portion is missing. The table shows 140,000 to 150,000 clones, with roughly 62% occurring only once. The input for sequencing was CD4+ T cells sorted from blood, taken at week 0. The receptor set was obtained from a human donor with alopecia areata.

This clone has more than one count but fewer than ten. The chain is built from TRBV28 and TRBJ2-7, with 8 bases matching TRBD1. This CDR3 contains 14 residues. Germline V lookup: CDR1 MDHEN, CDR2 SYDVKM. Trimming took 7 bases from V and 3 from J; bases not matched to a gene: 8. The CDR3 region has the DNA TGTGCCAGCACCAAGACAGGGGCGGGCTACGAGCAGTACTTC. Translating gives CASTKTGAGYEQYF.

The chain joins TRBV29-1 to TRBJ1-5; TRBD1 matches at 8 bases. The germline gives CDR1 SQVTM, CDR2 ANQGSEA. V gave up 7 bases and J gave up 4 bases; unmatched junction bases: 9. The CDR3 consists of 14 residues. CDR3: CSEKGQATNQPQHF. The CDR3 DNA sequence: TGCAGCGAAAAGGGACAGGCGACTAATCAGCCCCAGCATTTT. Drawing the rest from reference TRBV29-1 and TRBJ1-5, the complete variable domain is SAVISQKPSRDICQRGTSLTIQCQVDSQVTMMFWYRQQPGQSLTLIATANQGSEATYESGFVIDKFPISRPNLTFSTLTVSNMSPEDSSIYLCSEKGQATNQPQHFGDGTRLSIL.

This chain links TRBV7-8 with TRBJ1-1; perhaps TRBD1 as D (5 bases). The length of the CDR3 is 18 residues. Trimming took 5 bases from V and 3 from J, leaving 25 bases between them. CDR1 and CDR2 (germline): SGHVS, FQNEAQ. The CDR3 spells CASSPHGRAGRGYTEAFF. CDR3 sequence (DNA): TGTGCCAGCAGCCCACATGGCAGGGCAGGGAGAGGATACACTGAAGCTTTCTTT. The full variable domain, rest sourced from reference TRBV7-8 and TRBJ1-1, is GAGVSQSPRYKVAKRGQDVALRCDPISGHVSLFWYQQALGQGPEFLTYFQNEAQLDKSGLPSDRFFAERPEGSVSTLKIQRTQQEDSAVYLCASSPHGRAGRGYTEAFFGQGTRLTVV.

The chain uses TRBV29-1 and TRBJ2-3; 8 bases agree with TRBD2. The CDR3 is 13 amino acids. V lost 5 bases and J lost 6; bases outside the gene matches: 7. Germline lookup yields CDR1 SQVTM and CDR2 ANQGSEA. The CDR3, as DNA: TGCAGCGTTCAACTAGCGGCCCACGATACGCAGTATTTT. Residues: CSVQLAAHDTQYF.

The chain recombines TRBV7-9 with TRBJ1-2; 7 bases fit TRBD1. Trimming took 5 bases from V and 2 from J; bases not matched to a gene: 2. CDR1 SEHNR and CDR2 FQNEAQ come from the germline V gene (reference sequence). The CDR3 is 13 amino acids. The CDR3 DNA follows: TGTGCCAGCAGCGTGACAGGGAACTATGGCTACACCTTC. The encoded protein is CASSVTGNYGYTF.

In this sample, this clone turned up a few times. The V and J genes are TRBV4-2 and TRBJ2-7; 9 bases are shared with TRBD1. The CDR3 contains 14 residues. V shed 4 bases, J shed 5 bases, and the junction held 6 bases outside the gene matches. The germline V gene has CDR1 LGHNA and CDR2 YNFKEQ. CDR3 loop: CASSRDRGRDEQYF. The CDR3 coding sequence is TGTGCCAGCAGCCGAGACAGGGGGAGGGACGAGCAGTACTTC.

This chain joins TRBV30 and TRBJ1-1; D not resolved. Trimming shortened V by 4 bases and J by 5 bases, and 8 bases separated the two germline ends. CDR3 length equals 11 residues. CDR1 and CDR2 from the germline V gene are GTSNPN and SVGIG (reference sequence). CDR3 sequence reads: CAWKFATEAFF. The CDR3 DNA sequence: TGTGCCTGGAAGTTTGCTACTGAAGCTTTCTTT.

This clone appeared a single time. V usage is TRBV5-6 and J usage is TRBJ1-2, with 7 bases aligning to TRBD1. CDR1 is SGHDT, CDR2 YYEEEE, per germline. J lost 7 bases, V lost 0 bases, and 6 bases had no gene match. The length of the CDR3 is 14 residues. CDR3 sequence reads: CASSLGQGGLGYTF. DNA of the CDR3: TGTGCCAGCAGCTTGGGACAGGGAGGCCTTGGCTACACCTTC.

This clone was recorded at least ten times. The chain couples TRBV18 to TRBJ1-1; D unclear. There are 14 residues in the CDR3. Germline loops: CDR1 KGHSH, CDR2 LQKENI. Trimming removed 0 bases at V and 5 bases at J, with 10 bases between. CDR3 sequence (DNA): TGTGCCAGCTCACCACCGGCGGGAAGTACTGAAGCTTTCTTT. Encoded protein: CASSPPAGSTEAFF.

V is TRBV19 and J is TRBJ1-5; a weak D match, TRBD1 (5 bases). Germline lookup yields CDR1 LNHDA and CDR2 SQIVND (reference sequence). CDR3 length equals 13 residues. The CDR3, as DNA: TGTGCTTCCTCAGGGAATGAGGATCAGCCCCAGCATTTT. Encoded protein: CASSGNEDQPQHF.

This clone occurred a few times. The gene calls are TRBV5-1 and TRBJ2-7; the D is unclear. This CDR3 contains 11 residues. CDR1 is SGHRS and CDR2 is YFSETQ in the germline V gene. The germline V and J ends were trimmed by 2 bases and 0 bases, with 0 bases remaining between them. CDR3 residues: CASSFSYEQYF. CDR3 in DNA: TGCGCCAGCAGCTTCTCCTACGAGCAGTACTTC.

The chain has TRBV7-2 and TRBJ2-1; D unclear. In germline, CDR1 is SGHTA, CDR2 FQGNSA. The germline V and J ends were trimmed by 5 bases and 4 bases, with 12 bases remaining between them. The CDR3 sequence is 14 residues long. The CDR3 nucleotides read TGTGCCAGCAGCCGGGCAGTTCAGTACAATGAGCAGTTCTTC. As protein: CASSRAVQYNEQFF.

This chain's CDR3 is CATRPSSLQETQYF. The CDR3, as DNA: TGTGCCACCAGACCCTCCTCCCTCCAAGAGACCCAGTACTTC. V gene TRBV2 combines with J gene TRBJ2-5; D not resolved. CDR1 and CDR2 from the germline V gene are SNHLY and FYNNEI. This CDR3 is built from 14 residues. V gave up 10 bases and J gave up 1 base, with 16 bases separating them.

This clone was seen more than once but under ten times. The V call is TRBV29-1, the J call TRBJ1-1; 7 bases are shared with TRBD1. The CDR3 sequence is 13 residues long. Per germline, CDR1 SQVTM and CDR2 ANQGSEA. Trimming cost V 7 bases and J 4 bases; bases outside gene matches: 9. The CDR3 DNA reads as TGCAGCGCTCACAGGGGAGAGGCCACTGAAGCTTTCTTT. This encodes CSAHRGEATEAFF.